This TCR beta chain came from a study of metastatic and nonmetastatic thyroid tumors. Patients underwent thyroid surgery, and none had received any treatment before it. The CDR3 spans 13 residues. CDR1 is SQVTM and CDR2 is ANQGSEA in the germline V gene. V was trimmed by 2 bases and J by 2 bases, leaving 7 bases between them. The table lists this clone with many counts. Via MiXCR, TCRdb re-called the PCR reads. The table lists about 20,000 clones, nearly 25% of them singletons, with about 5.8% in the top ten. The clonotype originates from a female donor with papillary thyroid cancer or a benign thyroid nodule (not recorded which). Some clones in this sample may be carry-over from other donors' samples. Sequenced input: tumor tissue. The rearrangement links TRBV29-1 to TRBJ2-1, with D unresolved. Here the CDR3 reads CSVESPTYNEQFF. In DNA, the CDR3 is TGCAGCGTTGAATCCCCAACCTACAATGAGCAGTTCTTC.